This T cell receptor beta chain was recovered during a study of blood T cell repertoires in COVID-19. As for the study in general: Nucleic acid was either cDNA or gDNA, and it came from T cells, B-cell-depleted T cells, or PBMCs.

Grouping used clinical history reported by participants in a survey and questionnaire. Unmatched junction bases numbered 6, after V lost 8 bases and J lost 4 bases. The CDR3 covers 16 residues. Looked up from germline, CDR1 is SEHNR and CDR2 is FQNEAQ (reference sequence). Here immunoSEQ multiplex PCR was the method, and the copy in TCRdb shows in-frame clones only, minus some. This table holds more than 300,000 clones, 83% found once. The genes are TRBV7-9 and TRBJ2-2; TRBD2 agrees at 14 bases. Sequencing was carried out using PBMCs or T cells enriched from blood (not recorded which). The receptor was isolated from a woman in her forties or fifties who had recovered from COVID-19. This chain's CDR3 is CASRGTSGGGTGELFF. CDR3 nucleotides: TGTGCCAGCCGTGGGACTAGCGGGGGTGGCACCGGGGAGCTGTTTTTT.